Listed here is a single T cell receptor (beta chain). The CDR3 spans 14 residues. V lost 6 bases to trimming and J lost 0 bases, with 11 bases between them. Germline values: CDR1 ENHRY, CDR2 SYGVKD. This sample was included in a study of CD8+ T cells in alopecia areata. Turning to the study itself: Treated patients were given 5 to 10 mg oral tofacitinib twice daily.

The sequencing template was cDNA reverse transcribed from extracted RNA. Produced via immunoSEQ multiplex PCR; TCRdb's table is partial and in-frame only. The sample contains 140,000 to 150,000 clones, 40% to 65% of which appear only once. The sequence derives from a human donor with alopecia areata. V is TRBV10-3 and J is TRBJ1-1; a weak D match, TRBD1 (5 bases). The input for sequencing was CD4+ T cells sorted from blood, taken at week 0. The CDR3 here is CAIRTEKMNTEAFF. The CDR3 region has the DNA TGTGCCATCAGGACAGAAAAGATGAACACTGAAGCTTTCTTT.